Presented here are 16 T cell receptor beta chains from one specimen sequenced in a study of control samples from healthy donors and cancer patients. Assay used: immunoSEQ multiplex PCR; TCRdb lists only in-frame clones, some missing. The repertoire holds some 140,000 clones, with 88% as singletons. The sequenced material came from blood. These receptors were collected from a woman aged 25 to 45 in good health.

In its sample, this clone was seen once. V is TRBV9 and J is TRBJ2-7, with TRBD2 identical over 11 bases. Per germline, CDR1 SGDLS and CDR2 YYNGEE. The length of the CDR3 is 16 residues. V was pared by 2 bases and J by 1 base, with 5 bases of the junction left unmatched. The DNA for the CDR3 is TGTGCCAGCAGCGTCTACGGGACTAGCGGATCCTACGAGCAGTACTTC. Translation gives CASSVYGTSGSYEQYF.

The chain recombines TRBV9 with TRBJ1-5, with D perhaps TRBD1 (6 bases). CDR1 is SGDLS and CDR2 is YYNGEE in the germline V gene. The CDR3 contains 14 residues. Trimming took 3 bases from V and 4 from J, leaving 11 bases between them. In nucleotides, the CDR3 is TGTGCCAGCAGCGAGATGGACAGAAATCAGCCCCAGCATTTT. Residues: CASSEMDRNQPQHF.

The rearrangement uses TRBV6-5 and TRBJ2-7, with D perhaps matching TRBD1 or TRBD2 (7 bases each). Germline CDR1 and CDR2: MNHEY and SVGAGI. The CDR3 spans 15 residues. V lost 6 bases, J lost 5 bases, and 20 bases lay in between. CDR3 bases: TGTGCCAGCAGGAGGGGGGGGACAGTCTTTCACGAGCAGTACTTC. Translation: CASRRGGTVFHEQYF.

The chain has TRBV19 and TRBJ2-4, with D hard to call. The CDR3 length is 14 residues. Germline CDR1 reads LNHDA; CDR2 reads SQIVND (reference sequence). V was cut by 4 bases and J by 4 bases, with 11 bases left in between. CDR3 bases: TGTGCCAGTAGTACTATACTCTGGAAAAACATTCAGTACTTC. It encodes CASSTILWKNIQYF.

This rearrangement joins TRBV27 to TRBJ2-4, with D perhaps TRBD2 (6 bases). The length of the CDR3 is 16 residues. V was trimmed by 3 bases and J by 0 bases, leaving 12 bases between them. Germline V gene data show CDR1 as MNHEY and CDR2 as SMNVEV (reference sequence). CDR3 in DNA: TGTGCCAGCAGTTTGGGGCGGGGCGGAGCCAAAAACATTCAGTACTTC. It yields the protein CASSLGRGGAKNIQYF.

J is TRBJ2-5 and V is TRBV20-1; D is uncertain. The CDR3 has 11 amino acids. CDR1 is DFQATT and CDR2 is SNEGSKA in the germline V gene (reference sequence). CDR3 nucleotide sequence: TGCAGCAAGTGGTTTCAAGAGACCCAGTACTTC. This encodes CSKWFQETQYF.

This chain connects TRBV19 to TRBJ2-7; maybe TRBD1 (6 bases). This CDR3 spans 15 amino acids. CDR1 LNHDA and CDR2 SQIVND come from the germline V gene (reference sequence). The V end lost 4 bases, the J end lost 2 bases, and 15 bases lay between the germline ends. The CDR3 loop reads CASSRYRVGPYEQYF. DNA of the CDR3: TGTGCCAGTAGTAGGTACAGGGTCGGGCCCTACGAGCAGTACTTC.

V is TRBV7-9 and J is TRBJ2-7; weak D call: TRBD2 (6 bases). The germline CDR1 and CDR2 sequences are SEHNR and FQNEAQ (reference sequence). Trimming cost V 3 bases and J 4 bases, with 13 bases left between them. This CDR3 is 14 amino acids long. CDR3 nucleotides: TGTGCCAGCAGCTTGGACGGGACTCGTTACGAGCAGTACTTC. Translation: CASSLDGTRYEQYF.

The rearrangement uses TRBV7-2 and TRBJ1-1; the D is unclear. The germline V gene encodes CDR1 SGHTA and CDR2 FQGNSA. This CDR3 has 13 residues. V was trimmed by 4 bases and J by 6 bases, leaving 12 bases between them. The DNA of the CDR3 is TGTGCCAGCAGCTACCTGACTGGGCCTGAAGCTTTCTTT. Translated: CASSYLTGPEAFF.

The gene calls are TRBV9 and TRBJ2-1; possible D gene TRBD2, 5 bases. There are 14 residues in the CDR3. Between the trimmed V and J ends, which lost 2 bases and 1 base, there was a span of 7 bases. Germline CDR1 and CDR2: SGDLS and YYNGEE. In nucleotides, the CDR3 is TGTGCCAGCAGCGTTTCGGGGTCCTACAATGAGCAGTTCTTC. It translates to CASSVSGSYNEQFF.

DNA for the CDR3: TGTGCCAGCAGTTACCCCCGGTACGAGCAGTACTTC. Translated, it gives CASSYPRYEQYF. The chain links TRBV6-2 or TRBV6-3 to TRBJ2-7; D uncertain. CDR1 and CDR2 from the germline V gene are MNHEY and SVGEGT. This CDR3 comprises 12 residues. Trimming took off 2 bases at V and 4 bases at J, with 6 bases between the two ends.

Here the CDR3 reads CSVEGGTAGWGTDTQYF. The CDR3 DNA follows: TGCAGCGTTGAGGGGGGCACGGCAGGGTGGGGCACAGATACGCAGTATTTT. The genes are TRBV29-1 and TRBJ2-3; D is possibly TRBD1 or TRBD2 (6 bases each). Per germline, CDR1 SQVTM and CDR2 ANQGSEA. V was clipped by 3 bases and J by 1 base, with 20 bases between them. The CDR3 length is 17 residues.

The chain couples TRBV29-1 to TRBJ1-1; D possibly corresponds to TRBD1 (6 bases). The V gene's germline CDR1 is SQVTM and CDR2 ANQGSEA. V was trimmed by 7 bases and J by 4 bases, leaving 16 bases between them. This CDR3 contains 13 residues. CDR3 nucleotide sequence: TGCAGCGCCGAGGGACATGCGGGCACTGAAGCTTTCTTT. Translating gives CSAEGHAGTEAFF.

V and J are TRBV20-1 and TRBJ2-3; D is unclear. CDR1 and CDR2 (germline): DFQATT, SNEGSKA (reference sequence). The CDR3 has 14 residues. The V end lost 3 bases, the J end lost 4 bases, and 14 bases lay between the germline ends. The CDR3 DNA reads TGCAGTGCTAGTAAAAGCGTGGGCGCAGATACGCAGTATTTT. Encoded protein: CSASKSVGADTQYF.

The genes are TRBV6-6 and TRBJ2-7; TRBD1 aligns across 12 bases. The CDR3 spans 15 residues. Germline V gives CDR1 MNHNY, CDR2 SVGAGI (reference sequence). Trimming at V came to 5 bases and at J to 3 bases, leaving 5 bases not matched to a gene. The CDR3 nucleotides are TGTGCCAGCAGTCGGGGACAGGGGGCCCTCTACGAGCAGTACTTC. This gives the protein CASSRGQGALYEQYF.

The chain joins TRBV3-1 (or the pseudogene TRBV3-2) to TRBJ2-5; D possibly corresponds to TRBD2 (6 bases). V lost 1 base and J lost 2, with 17 bases in between. Germline V gene data show CDR1 as LGHDT and CDR2 as YNNKEL (reference sequence). The length of the CDR3 is 17 residues. CDR3 nucleotides: TGTGCCAGCAGCCAAGGGGTCGGGGGTTCCCTTCAAGAGACCCAGTACTTC. This encodes CASSQGVGGSLQETQYF.